The T cell receptor beta chain described here comes from a study of T cell responses to AZD1222 COVID-19 vaccine. Produced via immunoSEQ multiplex PCR; TCRdb's table is partial and in-frame only. The table has around 120,000 clones, about 90% seen once. Trimming stripped 3 bases from V and 8 bases from J, with 12 bases between. Germline-derived CDR1 and CDR2 are SGDLS and YYNGEE. The length of the CDR3 is 12 residues. This sequence joins TRBV9 and TRBJ2-7, with D perhaps matching TRBD2 (6 bases). The sequence was obtained from an adult in good health. Sequencing was performed on peripheral blood, taken on day 0 of AZD1222 vaccination. DNA of the CDR3: TGTGCCAGCAGCGATGGGACTTACCAGCAGTACTTC. This gives the protein CASSDGTYQQYF.